The present entry profiles one TCR beta chain with its context. Its specificity is unknown. Trimming took off 3 bases at V and 9 bases at J, with 7 bases between the two ends. Germline CDR1 is SGHRS and CDR2 is YFSETQ. CDR3 length: 11 amino acids. The data belong to a study of cytomegalovirus exposure and HLA in healthy donors. Whole-study findings and limits: Rare TCR sequences predominated, though certain public TCRs were found in many donors. Analysis performed later showed TCR beta chains linked to HLA being more clonally expanded than equally common others.

The primer mix had 60 Vbeta and 13 Jbeta primers. Per the authors' pipeline: Later, an analysis found some 80 million unique TCR beta chains, and around 10 million of these were shared. Sequenced by immunoSEQ multiplex PCR; TCRdb stores in-frame clones only, minus some. V and J calls and clone size are as listed in that table; D and trimming were resolved from the DNA. The data hold around 140,000 clones, with about 76% observed a single time. This chain connects TRBV5-1 to TRBJ1-5; D uncertain. The source of this sequence is a male donor in good health and CMV-seronegative. Sequences were obtained from PBMCs. The CDR3 region is CASSSSRPQHF. The CDR3 nucleotides read TGCGCCAGCAGCTCCTCGCGGCCCCAGCATTTT. The whole variable domain, filled in from reference TRBV5-1 and TRBJ1-5, reads KAGVTQTPRYLIKTRGQQVTLSCSPISGHRSVSWYQQTPGQGLQFLFEYFSETQRNKGNFPGRFSGRQFSNSRSEMNVSTLELGDSALYLCASSSSRPQHFGDGTRLSIL.